A selection of T cell receptor beta chains follows, all from one sample in a study of shared clonotypes between healthy human individuals. Produced via immunoSEQ multiplex PCR; TCRdb's table is partial and in-frame only. The table records a few million clones, just under 95% of them present only once. Material: naive CD4+ T cells from PBMCs. These receptors were collected from a man younger than 35 in good health. Some clones in this sample may be carry-over from other donors' samples. Each CDR3 is given with its conserved first and last residue. The D gene is left open where the match is weak. Size tells how often a clone was seen (once, few, many) or the class of an expanded clone, and some rows leave it out.

TRBJ2-2,TRBV29-1,16,TRBD1,NA,TGCAGCGTTGAAGTAGCTGGACAGGGGGCAACCGGGGAGCTGTTTTTT,CSVEVAGQGATGELFF
TRBJ2-3,TRBV5-1,14,NA,NA,TGCGCCAGCAAGGCGGGGTCGTCCGTAGATACGCAGTATTTT,CASKAGSSVDTQYF
TRBJ1-2,TRBV28,15,NA,NA,TGTGCCAGCAGTTCCTTATTGAGACAGACTTATGGCTACACCTTC,CASSSLLRQTYGYTF
TRBJ2-5,TRBV7-2,13,NA,NA,TGTGCCAGCAGCTTACACAGGGTGGAGACCCAGTACTTC,CASSLHRVETQYF
TRBJ2-5,TRBV11-1,16,TRBD1,NA,TGTGCCAGCAGCCCAACAGGGGTGCAAATCCAAGAGACCCAGTACTTC,CASSPTGVQIQETQYF
TRBJ2-1,TRBV6-1,15,NA,NA,TGTGCCAGCAGTGGGGGGACCGTACAATACAATGAGCAGTTCTTC,CASSGGTVQYNEQFF
TRBJ2-7,TRBV28,13,NA,NA,TGTGCCAGCAGCCTCACAGGGACGGGAGAGCAGTACTTC,CASSLTGTGEQYF
TRBJ2-4,TRBV5-3,19,TRBD2,NA,TGTGCCAGAAGCCACGTGGTAGCGGGAGGATCCTTTGCCAAAAACATTCAGTACTTC,CARSHVVAGGSFAKNIQYF
TRBJ2-2,TRBV5-1,16,TRBD2,NA,TGCGCCAGCAGCTTGAAGACTAGCTTGAACACCGGGGAGCTGTTTTTT,CASSLKTSLNTGELFF
TRBJ2-3,TRBV6-1,13,NA,NA,TGTGCCAGCAGTGGACAGTCCCCCGATACGCAGTATTTT,CASSGQSPDTQYF
TRBJ1-2,TRBV18,16,NA,NA,TGTGCCAGCTCACCGGGTCAGGGCTCCGATAACTATGGCTACACCTTC,CASSPGQGSDNYGYTF
TRBJ2-6,TRBV7-5,15,NA,NA,TGTGCCAGCAGCCCGGGTGGCTCTGGGGCCAACGTCCTGACTTTC,CASSPGGSGANVLTF
TRBJ2-4,TRBV25-1,15,TRBD2,NA,TGTGCCAGCAGTGAGAAACTAGCGGGAGAAGGGATTCAGTACTTC,CASSEKLAGEGIQYF
TRBJ2-7,TRBV14,16,TRBD2,NA,TGTGCCAGCAGCCAACCTGGGACTAGGGGAATCTACGAGCAGTACTTC,CASSQPGTRGIYEQYF
TRBJ2-7,TRBV29-1,13,NA,NA,TGCAGCGTGGGGGGCGGGAGCGCCTACGAGCAGTACTTC,CSVGGGSAYEQYF
TRBJ2-3,TRBV6-4,14,TRBD1,NA,TGTGCCAGCAGTCAGGACAGGGACACAGATACGCAGTATTTT,CASSQDRDTDTQYF
TRBJ2-2,TRBV5-1,14,NA,NA,TGCGCCAGCAGCCCAAGTGGGACGAGGGATGGGCTGTTTTTT,CASSPSGTRDGLFF
TRBJ1-1,TRBV5-1,16,NA,few,TGCGCCAGCAGCTTGATCCCATCACGGGTGAACACTGAAGCTTTCTTT,CASSLIPSRVNTEAFF
TRBJ1-1,TRBV6-5,13,NA,NA,TGTGCCAGCAGTTACTCGGGAGGGACTGAAGCTTTCTTT,CASSYSGGTEAFF
TRBJ1-5,TRBV5-5,17,NA,NA,TGTGCCAGCAGCTTTGGCGGTGCAGGGCCCCAAAATCAGCCCCAGCATTTT,CASSFGGAGPQNQPQHF
TRBJ2-2,TRBV6-1,17,NA,NA,TGTGCCAGCAGTGCGGCACCCGGAGTGATCAACACCGGGGAGCTGTTTTTT,CASSAAPGVINTGELFF
TRBJ2-6,TRBV7-8,18,NA,NA,TGTGCCAGCAGCTTCAGGGGCACGGTAAACTCTGGGGCCAACGTCCTGACTTTC,CASSFRGTVNSGANVLTF
TRBJ2-5,TRBV6-1,14,NA,once,TGTGCCAGCAGTGGGTCCAGGGCCCAAGAGACCCAGTACTTC,CASSGSRAQETQYF
TRBJ1-5,TRBV28,14,NA,once,TGTGCCAGCAGTTCCGGAGGGACAAATCAGCCCCAGCATTTT,CASSSGGTNQPQHF
TRBJ2-5,TRBV9,15,NA,NA,TGTGCCAGCAGCGTAGGAGGGAGATGGGAAGAGACCCAGTACTTC,CASSVGGRWEETQYF
TRBJ1-2,TRBV28,16,NA,NA,TGTGCCAGCAGCTCCCCCTTGGGGGCTATTAACTATGGCTACACCTTC,CASSSPLGAINYGYTF
TRBJ2-5,TRBV5-4,17,TRBD2,NA,TGTGCCAGCAGCGGGCCAGCGGGAGAGGGTCCCCAGGAGACCCAGTACTTC,CASSGPAGEGPQETQYF
TRBJ1-3,TRBV19,15,NA,NA,TGTGCCAGTAGTACTCGGACCCGAACTGTGGACACCATATATTTT,CASSTRTRTVDTIYF
TRBJ1-1,TRBV5-1,17,TRBD1,NA,TGCGCCAGCAGCTCGATGGGAATAGGGGGCGGCACCACTGAAGCTTTCTTT,CASSSMGIGGGTTEAFF
TRBJ2-7,TRBV2,14,NA,NA,TGTGCCAGCAGTGTTGCCGAATTGGATGTCGAGCAGTACTTC,CASSVAELDVEQYF
TRBJ2-5,TRBV5-1,18,TRBD2,NA,TGCGCCAGCAGCCAGGATCCTAGCGGGACGAACCCACAAGAGACCCAGTACTTC,CASSQDPSGTNPQETQYF
TRBJ2-7,TRBV28,13,NA,NA,TGTGCCAGCAGTTTCTCGGGAGCCTACGAGCAGTACTTC,CASSFSGAYEQYF
TRBJ1-1,TRBV2,16,TRBD1,NA,TGTGCCAGCAGCGAACCGACAGGGTCCAAGAACACTGAAGCTTTCTTT,CASSEPTGSKNTEAFF
TRBJ1-4,TRBV28,17,NA,NA,TGTGCCAGCAGTTTAATGGCAGACTCTTGGGGTAATGAAAAACTGTTTTTT,CASSLMADSWGNEKLFF